The table lists the clone carrying this TCR beta chain with a few counts. Its antigen is as yet unknown. Caucasian, healthy and from Russia, the donors were aged between 6 and 90. Germline V gene data show CDR1 as SGHDN and CDR2 as FVKESK. The CDR3 totals 13 residues. Between the trimmed V and J ends, which lost 4 bases and 0 bases, there was a span of 6 bases. A sample-barcoded 5' primer and a J-beta primer mix were used in a second PCR of roughly 7 to 12 cycles. Via MiXCR, TCRdb re-called the 5' RACE reads, giving one row per CDR3 protein. The sample has around 320,000 distinct CDR3 sequences, 25% to 30% seen once. The sample belongs to a study of blood T cells in healthy people across ages. The wider study: When template switching was applied, about one barcoded beta molecule was captured per two T cells. Points from the study as a whole: It was the long-lived donors that had more naive CD4+ cells and higher diversity than aged donors. Diversity of TCR beta correlated strongly with naive T cell percentage.

The receptor comes from a woman aged 65 to 85 in good health. The chain carries TRBV14 and TRBJ1-1; unclear D gene. Material for sequencing was blood. CDR3 sequence reads: CASSPGLNTEAFF. The DNA of the CDR3 is TGTGCCAGCAGCCCTGGACTGAACACTGAAGCTTTCTTT. The full variable domain, completed using reference TRBV14 and TRBJ1-1, is EAGVTQFPSHSVIEKGQTVTLRCDPISGHDNLYWYRRVMGKEIKFLLHFVKESKQDESGMPNNRFLAERTGGTYSTLKVQPAELEDSGVYFCASSPGLNTEAFFGQGTRLTVV.